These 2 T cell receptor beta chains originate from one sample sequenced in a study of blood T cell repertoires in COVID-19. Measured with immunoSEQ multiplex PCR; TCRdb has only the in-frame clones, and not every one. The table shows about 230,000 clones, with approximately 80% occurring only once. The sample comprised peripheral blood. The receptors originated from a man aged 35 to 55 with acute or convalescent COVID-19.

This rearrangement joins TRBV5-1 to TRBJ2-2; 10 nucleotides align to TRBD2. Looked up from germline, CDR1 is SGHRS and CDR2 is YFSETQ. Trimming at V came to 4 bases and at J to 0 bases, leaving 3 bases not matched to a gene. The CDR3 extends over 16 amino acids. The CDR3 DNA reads TGCGCCAGCAGCCTGACTAGCGGGTCGAACACCGGGGAGCTGTTTTTT. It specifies CASSLTSGSNTGELFF.

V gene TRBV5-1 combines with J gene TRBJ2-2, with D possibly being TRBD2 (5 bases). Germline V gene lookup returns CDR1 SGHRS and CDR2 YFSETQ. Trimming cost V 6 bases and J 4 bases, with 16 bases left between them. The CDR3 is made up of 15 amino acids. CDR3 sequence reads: CASIGGGTGTGELFF. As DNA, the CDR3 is TGCGCCAGCATCGGAGGTGGCACGGGCACCGGGGAGCTGTTTTTT.